Given below is one T cell receptor beta chain in context. It has no known antigen specificity. No base quality values were provided; no much bigger clone lies one nucleotide off. Collaborating institutions collected whole blood in K2EDTA tubes following their own protocols. For TCRbeta analysis, collaborators shipped samples as frozen whole blood, isolated PBMCs, or DNA extracted from either of those sample types. At the junction V is shortened by 5 bases and J by 0 bases; bases outside the gene matches: 18. CDR1 SGHVS and CDR2 FNYEAQ were looked up in the germline V gene. The CDR3 holds 20 amino acids from the cysteine to the phenylalanine. CDR3 DNA only is kept here, 60 bases in frame from base 1. This record comes from a study of blood T cell repertoires in COVID-19 (dated by TCRdb to about 2020). Describing the broader study: Samples covering the acute and convalescent phases of COVID-19 were provided by collaborators in the United States, Italy and Spain. The material from the prospective study consisted of cDNA or gDNA derived from T cells, B-cell-depleted T cells, or PBMCs. Deeply sampled blood TCRbeta repertoires from subjects exposed to, actively infected with, or recovered from COVID-19 were included in the dataset. A freely available public database, intended as a resource for researchers studying the immune response to SARS-CoV-2, is where the repertoires were released. The samples were drawn from the first 160 participants of the ongoing ImmuneRACE study and from some 1,300 subjects provided by 6 global collaborators. The sample metadata nearly always contained a de-identified subject ID, COVID-19 status, age in years and sex. Where available, HLA class I and class II types were obtained from metadata supplied by the sample provider rather than from assay-based typing.

The study at large found these results: How much clinical and demographic metadata was included differed by source and by participant, and the metadata was provided uncurated.

TCRbeta CDR3 regions were amplified from genomic DNA using the immunoSEQ Assay, a bias-controlled multiplex PCR. The study's processing was this. The number of nucleated cells in each sample was estimated from the amplification of reference gene primers within the assay. Sequence reads were collapsed and filtered to measure the absolute abundance of every unique TCRbeta CDR3 rearrangement. For each sample, productive Simpson clonality was calculated as the square root of Simpson's diversity index across productive rearrangements. TCRdb mirrors the immuneACCESS table, restricted to in-frame sequences. Some clones are absent from its copies; in checked studies, under half trace to an unresolved V gene, and the reason for the others is unknown. V, J and clone size derive from that table, while D and trimming were established from the DNA sequence. The sample data list under 300,000 clones, and 85% to 90% of these were observed just once. The ten largest account for more than 6.5% of the sample.

The sequence links TRBV7-6 to TRBJ2-2; 7 central bases correspond to TRBD2. This clonotype originated in a woman in her 70s with active or convalescent COVID-19. Sequenced input: peripheral blood. The CDR3 corresponds to CASSAGRGGGTLANTGELFF. The sequenced DNA: TGTGCCAGCAGCGCTGGGAGGGGCGGGGGAACCCTTGCGAACACCGGGGAGCTGTTTTTT.